The 22 T cell receptor beta chains listed next were all sequenced from one sample in a study of response to subunit inactivated influenza vaccine. TCRdb reprocessed the RT-PCR reads with MiXCR, giving one entry per CDR3 protein. The sample shows 450,000 to 550,000 distinct CDR3 sequences, 25% of them seen only once. The sample here was CD4+ T cells sorted from PBMCs, taken roughly 5 days after vaccination. The receptors originated from a man aged 45-65 years who received an inactivated influenza vaccine.

DNA of the CDR3: TGTGCCAGCAGCGCCGGGACAGGGACTGGGGCCAACGTCCTGACTTTC. The encoded protein is CASSAGTGTGANVLTF. V gene TRBV5-6 combines with J gene TRBJ2-6, with 9 bases fitting TRBD1. Germline values: CDR1 SGHDT, CDR2 YYEEEE. The CDR3 is 16 amino acids. Trimming at V came to 4 bases and at J to 2 bases, leaving 4 bases not matched to a gene.

The chain combines TRBV12-3 or TRBV12-4 with TRBJ2-5; 8 bases map to TRBD1. This CDR3 is 13 amino acids long. The V gene end was trimmed by 6 bases and the J gene end by 5 bases; junction bases not matched to a gene: 5. CDR3 protein: CASRLRQGETQYF. CDR3 bases: TGTGCCAGCAGGCTTAGACAGGGGGAGACCCAGTACTTC.

This clonotype was counted ten times or more. The chain joins TRBV7-2 to TRBJ1-4, with D unresolved. V lost 6 bases, J lost 7 bases, and 12 bases lay in between. Germline assignment: CDR1 SGHTA and CDR2 FQGNSA. The CDR3 totals 13 residues. The CDR3 sequence is CASRAPGVEKLFF. The CDR3 DNA reads TGTGCCAGCAGAGCCCCCGGCGTTGAAAAACTGTTTTTT.

This clonotype was counted between two and nine times. The junction departs from germline at one end; a sequencing error may be responsible. The V call is TRBV14, the J call TRBJ2-2; perhaps D is TRBD1 or TRBD2 (5 bases each). CDR1 and CDR2 (germline): SGHDN, FVKESK. The CDR3 totals 14 residues. CDR3 coding DNA: TGTGCTAGCAGCCAAGTAGGGACGATCGGGGAGCTGTTTTTT. This gives the protein CASSQVGTIGELFF.

In this sample, this clonotype turned up a few times. The V gene is TRBV30, the J gene TRBJ2-5; TRBD1 or TRBD2 may be the D gene (5 bases each). This CDR3 contains 15 residues. V was pared by 5 bases and J by 0 bases, with 16 bases between. Germline V gene lookup returns CDR1 GTSNPN and CDR2 SVGIG (reference sequence). The CDR3 loop reads CAWGSAGAYQETQYF. As DNA, the CDR3 is TGTGCCTGGGGCTCGGCCGGGGCGTACCAAGAGACCCAGTACTTC. The full variable domain, completed using reference TRBV30 and TRBJ2-5, is SQTIHQWPATLVQPVGSPLSLECTVEGTSNPNLYWYRQAAGRGLQLLFYSVGIGQISSEVPQNLSASRPQDRQFILSSKKLLLSDSGFYLCAWGSAGAYQETQYFGPGTRLLVL.

This chain uses TRBV20-1 with TRBJ1-1; D might be TRBD1 (5 bases). The V end was cut by 0 bases, the J end by 4 bases, with 12 bases between. Per the germline V gene, CDR1 is DFQATT and CDR2 is SNEGSKA (reference sequence). This CDR3 spans 14 amino acids. CDR3 region: CSARDPRRGTEAFF. DNA of the CDR3: TGCAGTGCTAGAGATCCCAGAAGGGGCACTGAAGCTTTCTTT.

This rearrangement joins TRBV28 to TRBJ1-2; D not resolved. Germline CDR1 reads MDHEN; CDR2 reads SYDVKM. The CDR3 totals 10 residues. Trimming cost V 6 bases and J 8 bases, with 7 bases left between them. CDR3 sequence (DNA): TGTGCCAGCAGGACGGAAGGCTACACCTTC. Protein product: CASRTEGYTF.

The chain has TRBV5-1 and TRBJ1-1; D possibly corresponds to TRBD1 (5 bases). This CDR3 contains 14 residues. Trimming took off 4 bases at V and 4 bases at J, with 14 bases between the two ends. From germline, CDR1 is SGHRS and CDR2 YFSETQ. The CDR3 here is CASSVGGLVTEAFF. CDR3 DNA sequence: TGCGCCAGCAGCGTCGGGGGTTTGGTCACTGAAGCTTTCTTT. Supplemented by reference TRBV5-1 and TRBJ1-1, the full variable domain reads KAGVTQTPRYLIKTRGQQVTLSCSPISGHRSVSWYQQTPGQGLQFLFEYFSETQRNKGNFPGRFSGRQFSNSRSEMNVSTLELGDSALYLCASSVGGLVTEAFFGQGTRLTVV.

This clonotype was seen only a few times. The J gene is TRBJ1-2, the V gene TRBV28; D possibly corresponds to TRBD1 (5 bases). Per germline, CDR1 MDHEN and CDR2 SYDVKM. V gave up 4 bases and J gave up 8 bases, with 14 bases separating them. The CDR3 loop spans 13 amino acids. The CDR3 is CASSSGTEGGYTF. Here the CDR3 DNA reads TGTGCCAGCAGTTCCGGGACCGAGGGCGGCTACACCTTC.

The chain links TRBV5-1 to TRBJ1-1; 10 positions agree with TRBD1. Germline CDR1 SGHRS, CDR2 YFSETQ. Losses at the gene ends were 2 bases for V and 2 bases for J; bases not matched to a gene: 3. This CDR3 is 15 amino acids long. CDR3 sequence (DNA): TGCGCCAGCAGCTTCGGGACAGGGGCCAACACTGAAGCTTTCTTT. Amino acid sequence: CASSFGTGANTEAFF.

This clonotype was counted between two and nine times. The V gene is TRBV5-5, the J gene TRBJ2-3; TRBD1 agrees at 7 bases. CDR3 length: 17 residues. Germline V lookup: CDR1 SGHKS, CDR2 YYEKEE (reference sequence). With 1 base clipped from V and 3 bases from J, the junction kept 11 bases outside the gene matches. CDR3 region: CASSLWGQSVRTDTQYF. The CDR3 nucleotides read TGTGCCAGCAGCTTGTGGGGACAGTCAGTCAGAACAGATACGCAGTATTTT.

The rearrangement joins TRBV5-1 to TRBJ2-7, with D unclear. V was cut by 4 bases and J by 2 bases, with 10 bases left in between. Germline CDR1 SGHRS, CDR2 YFSETQ. The CDR3 has 13 amino acids. CDR3 amino acids: CASSPSAPYEQYF. In DNA, the CDR3 is TGCGCCAGCAGCCCCTCGGCCCCCTACGAGCAGTACTTC. Based on the CDR3 plus reference TRBV5-1 and TRBJ2-7, the full variable domain is KAGVTQTPRYLIKTRGQQVTLSCSPISGHRSVSWYQQTPGQGLQFLFEYFSETQRNKGNFPGRFSGRQFSNSRSEMNVSTLELGDSALYLCASSPSAPYEQYFGPGTRLTVT.

This chain joins TRBV15 and TRBJ2-7, with TRBD2 as a possible D gene (5 bases). The CDR3 length is 15 residues. V was clipped by 1 base and J by 5 bases, with 15 bases between them. Germline V gene data show CDR1 as LNHNV and CDR2 as YYDKDF (reference sequence). The CDR3 nucleotides are TGTGCCACCAGCAGAGGGGGTAGAGGGTCGGACGAGCAGTACTTC. It yields the protein CATSRGGRGSDEQYF.

This clonotype was counted between two and nine times. This chain connects TRBV5-1 to TRBJ1-4; the match to TRBD1 covers 10 bases. Per the germline V gene, CDR1 is SGHRS and CDR2 is YFSETQ. The CDR3 is 14 residues long. V dropped 7 bases and J dropped 8; count of bases not matched to a gene: 8. CDR3 bases: TGCGCCAGCGCCTCCGGGACAGGGGACGAAAAACTGTTTTTT. It specifies CASASGTGDEKLFF.

This clonotype was seen only a few times. The V call is TRBV7-2, the J call TRBJ2-3; 8 bases map to TRBD1. Germline-derived CDR1 and CDR2 are SGHTA and FQGNSA. The CDR3 covers 14 residues. V lost 6 bases, J lost 6 bases, and 8 bases stayed unmatched. The CDR3 sequence is CASREQGEDDTQYF. The CDR3 nucleotides are TGTGCCAGCAGAGAACAGGGGGAGGATGATACGCAGTATTTT.

V is TRBV18 and J is TRBJ2-7; TRBD2 agrees at 10 bases. Germline CDR1 is KGHSH and CDR2 is LQKENI. The CDR3 has 16 residues. With 5 bases clipped from V and 5 bases from J, the junction kept 12 bases outside the gene matches. The CDR3 bases are TGTGCCAGCTCAAGAATAGCGGGAGGCTTTATGAACGAGCAGTACTTC. This codes for CASSRIAGGFMNEQYF.

This chain uses TRBV29-1 with TRBJ2-3; TRBD2 aligns across 7 bases. V gave up 6 bases and J gave up 2 bases; unmatched junction bases: 5. CDR3 length: 13 amino acids. The germline V gene encodes CDR1 SQVTM and CDR2 ANQGSEA. The CDR3 nucleotides are TGCAGCGTCGGGGGACTACCCACAGATACGCAGTATTTT. Protein sequence: CSVGGLPTDTQYF.

V usage is TRBV28 and J usage is TRBJ2-7; D is possibly TRBD1 (6 bases). This CDR3 has 13 amino acids. Germline values: CDR1 MDHEN, CDR2 SYDVKM. The V end was cut by 4 bases, the J end by 3 bases, with 10 bases between. This chain's CDR3 is CASSWGTYYEQYF. CDR3 sequence (DNA): TGTGCCAGCAGTTGGGGGACATACTACGAGCAGTACTTC. Full variable domain (remainder filled in from reference TRBV28 and TRBJ2-7): DVKVTQSSRYLVKRTGEKVFLECVQDMDHENMFWYRQDPGLGLRLIYFSYDVKMKEKGDIPEGYSVSREKKERFSLILESASTNQTSMYLCASSWGTYYEQYFGPGTRLTVT.

At least ten counts were recorded for this clonotype. The genes are TRBV4-3 and TRBJ2-1, with 7 bases identical to TRBD2. This CDR3 has 14 residues. V was clipped by 3 bases and J by 9 bases; unmatched bases: 8. Germline V gene lookup returns CDR1 LGHNA and CDR2 YSLEER. The CDR3 protein is CASSHRRLAAEQFF. CDR3 nucleotide sequence: TGCGCCAGCAGCCATAGAAGACTAGCAGCTGAGCAGTTCTTC.

The chain has TRBV6-2 or TRBV6-3 and TRBJ2-7; D call uncertain. V lost 7 bases and J 0 bases, leaving 10 bases between the germline ends. Per germline, CDR1 MNHEY and CDR2 SVGEGT. The CDR3 runs to 13 residues. CDR3 region: CASNRRNSYEQYF. The CDR3 coding sequence is TGTGCCAGCAACCGGCGGAACTCCTACGAGCAGTACTTC.

The table lists this clonotype with a few counts. The rearrangement uses TRBV6-1 and TRBJ1-6; TRBD1 matches at 9 bases. In germline, CDR1 is MNHNS, CDR2 SASEGT. V lost 5 bases to trimming and J lost 9 bases; unmatched junction nucleotides: 8. CDR3 length: 15 amino acids. CDR3 region: CASSRQGGPISPLHF. CDR3 nucleotide sequence: TGTGCCAGCAGTCGACAGGGGGGTCCAATTTCACCCCTCCACTTT.

This clonotype was observed a few times. The chain uses TRBV28 and TRBJ1-6, with D unresolved. V was clipped by 7 bases and J by 0 bases, with 4 bases between them. Germline CDR1 is MDHEN and CDR2 is SYDVKM. CDR3 length equals 13 residues. CDR3 loop: CASTSSYNSPLHF. DNA for the CDR3: TGTGCCAGCACAAGCTCCTATAATTCACCCCTCCACTTT.